This T cell receptor (beta chain) is from a study of T cell repertoires in cytomegalovirus infection. Study as a whole: From public TCR beta signatures came an indication of both CMV infection and matching HLA type. Study-level findings and limits: The study found HLA-C-restricted CMV-specific TCR beta clonotypes dominating the ex vivo response. Identification of carriers of CMV plus the relevant HLA was achieved through cumulative public TCR beta family frequency.

This clonotype was counted between two and nine times. Its target is not known. V gave up 7 bases and J gave up 0 bases, with 16 bases separating them. The CDR3 loop spans 15 amino acids. Germline loops: CDR1 MNHNY, CDR2 SVGAGI (reference sequence). Each CDR3 protein gets one entry after TCRdb re-called the reads with MiXCR. The data hold approximately 770,000 distinct CDR3 sequences, with roughly 29% observed a single time. The V and J genes are TRBV6-6 and TRBJ2-7; D possibly uses TRBD1 or TRBD2 (5 bases each). This TCR was sampled from a human donor in good health (CMV status not recorded). Some clones in this sample may be carry-over from other donors' samples. Material: cultured CD8+ T cells from PBMCs, obtained from culture after CMV antigen stimulation. CDR3 amino acids: CASTPLGASSYEQYF. The CDR3 DNA is TGTGCCAGCACTCCTCTCGGGGCTAGCTCCTACGAGCAGTACTTC.